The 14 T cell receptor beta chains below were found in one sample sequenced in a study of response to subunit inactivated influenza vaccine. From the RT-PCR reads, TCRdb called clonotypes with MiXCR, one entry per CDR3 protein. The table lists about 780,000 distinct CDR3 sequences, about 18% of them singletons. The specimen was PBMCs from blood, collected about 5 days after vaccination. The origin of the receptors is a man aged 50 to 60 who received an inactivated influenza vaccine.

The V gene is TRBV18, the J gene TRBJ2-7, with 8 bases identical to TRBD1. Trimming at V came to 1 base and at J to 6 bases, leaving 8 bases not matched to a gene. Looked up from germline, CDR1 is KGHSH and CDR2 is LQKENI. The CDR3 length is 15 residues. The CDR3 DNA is TGTGCCAGCTCACCACGGGGATTACAGGGGGTCGAGCAGTACTTC. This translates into CASSPRGLQGVEQYF.

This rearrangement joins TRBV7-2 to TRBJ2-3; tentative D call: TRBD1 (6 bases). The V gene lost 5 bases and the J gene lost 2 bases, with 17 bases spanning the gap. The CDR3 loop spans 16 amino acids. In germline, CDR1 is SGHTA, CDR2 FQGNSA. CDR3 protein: CASSRPQGLTTDTQYF. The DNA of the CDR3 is TGTGCCAGCAGCCGGCCCCAGGGGCTTACCACAGATACGCAGTATTTT.

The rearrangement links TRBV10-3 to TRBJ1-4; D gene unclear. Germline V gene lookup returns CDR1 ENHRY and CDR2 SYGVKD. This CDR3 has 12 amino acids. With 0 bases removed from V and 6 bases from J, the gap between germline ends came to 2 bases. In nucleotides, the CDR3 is TGTGCCATCAGTGAGTCGCATGAAAAACTGTTTTTT. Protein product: CAISESHEKLFF.

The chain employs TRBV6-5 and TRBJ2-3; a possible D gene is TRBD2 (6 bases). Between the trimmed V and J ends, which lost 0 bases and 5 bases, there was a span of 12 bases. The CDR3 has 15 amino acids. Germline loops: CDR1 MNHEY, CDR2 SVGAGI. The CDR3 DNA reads TGTGCCAGCAGTTACTCGGGGAGGTCCGAAGATACGCAGTATTTT. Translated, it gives CASSYSGRSEDTQYF.

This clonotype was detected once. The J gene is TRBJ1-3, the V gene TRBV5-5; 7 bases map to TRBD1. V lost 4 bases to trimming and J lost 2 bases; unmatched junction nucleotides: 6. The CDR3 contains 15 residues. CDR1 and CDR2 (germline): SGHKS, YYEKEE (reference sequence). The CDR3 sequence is CASSRSGTAGNTIYF. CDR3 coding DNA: TGTGCCAGCAGCCGGTCGGGGACAGCTGGAAACACCATATATTTT.

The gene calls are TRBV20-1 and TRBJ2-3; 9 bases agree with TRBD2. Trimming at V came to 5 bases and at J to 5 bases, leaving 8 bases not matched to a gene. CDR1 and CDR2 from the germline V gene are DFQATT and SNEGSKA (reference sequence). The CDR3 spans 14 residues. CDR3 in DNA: TGCAGTGCTTATAATAGCGGGAGAAAAGATACGCAGTATTTT. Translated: CSAYNSGRKDTQYF.

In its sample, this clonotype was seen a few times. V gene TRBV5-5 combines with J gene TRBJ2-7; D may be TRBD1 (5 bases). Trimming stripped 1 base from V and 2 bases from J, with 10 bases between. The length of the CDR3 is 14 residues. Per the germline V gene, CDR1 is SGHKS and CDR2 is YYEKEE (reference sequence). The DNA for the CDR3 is TGTGCCAGCAGCTTGTGGGGCGGCCCCTACGAGCAGTACTTC. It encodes CASSLWGGPYEQYF. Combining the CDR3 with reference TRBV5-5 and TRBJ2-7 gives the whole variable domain DAGVTQSPTHLIKTRGQQVTLRCSPISGHKSVSWYQQVLGQGPQFIFQYYEKEERGRGNFPDRFSARQFPNYSSELNVNALLLGDSALYLCASSLWGGPYEQYFGPGTRLTVT.

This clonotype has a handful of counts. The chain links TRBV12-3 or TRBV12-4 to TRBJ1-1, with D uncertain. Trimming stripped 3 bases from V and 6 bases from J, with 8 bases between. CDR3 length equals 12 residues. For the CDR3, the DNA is TGTGCCAGCAGTTTGATAGTATCTGAAGCTTTCTTT. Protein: CASSLIVSEAFF.

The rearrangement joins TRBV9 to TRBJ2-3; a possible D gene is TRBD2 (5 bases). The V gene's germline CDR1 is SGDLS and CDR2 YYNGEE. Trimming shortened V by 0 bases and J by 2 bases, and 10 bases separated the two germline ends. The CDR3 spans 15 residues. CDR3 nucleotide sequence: TGTGCCAGCAGCGTAGAGGGAGCGGCCACAGATACGCAGTATTTT. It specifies CASSVEGAATDTQYF.

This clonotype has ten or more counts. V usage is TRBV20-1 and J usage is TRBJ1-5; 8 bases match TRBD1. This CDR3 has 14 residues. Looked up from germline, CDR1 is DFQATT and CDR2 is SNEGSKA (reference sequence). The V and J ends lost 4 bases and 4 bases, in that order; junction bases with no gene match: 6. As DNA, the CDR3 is TGCAGTGCTACACAGGGGGGCCTAAATCAGCCCCAGCATTTT. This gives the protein CSATQGGLNQPQHF.

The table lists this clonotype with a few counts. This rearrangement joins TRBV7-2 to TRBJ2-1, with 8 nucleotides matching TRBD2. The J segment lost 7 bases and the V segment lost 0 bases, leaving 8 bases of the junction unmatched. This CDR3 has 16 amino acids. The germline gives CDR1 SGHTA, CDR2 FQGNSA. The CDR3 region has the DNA TGTGCCAGCAGCTTAGCGCGGCTAGCGGGTCGAAATGAGCAGTTCTTC. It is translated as CASSLARLAGRNEQFF.

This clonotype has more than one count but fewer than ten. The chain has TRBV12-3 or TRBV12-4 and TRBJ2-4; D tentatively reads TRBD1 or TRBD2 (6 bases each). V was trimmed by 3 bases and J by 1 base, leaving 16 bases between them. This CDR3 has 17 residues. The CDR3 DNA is TGTGCCAGCAGTTTCGAACGGGGGCATGGGGCCAAAAACATTCAGTACTTC. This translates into CASSFERGHGAKNIQYF.

The CDR3, as DNA: TGTGCCAGCAAGGGAGGGGCGGGAGGTGAGCAGTTCTTC. Translating it yields CASKGGAGGEQFF. The chain links TRBV2 to TRBJ2-1; TRBD2 matches 8 bases. The CDR3 runs 13 residues. The V segment lost 7 bases and the J segment 9 bases; nucleotides outside the gene matches: 8. CDR1 and CDR2 from the germline V gene are SNHLY and FYNNEI. The full variable domain, rest sourced from reference TRBV2 and TRBJ2-1, is EPEVTQTPSHQVTQMGQEVILRCVPISNHLYFYWYRQILGQKVEFLVSFYNNEISEKSEIFDDQFSVERPDGSNFTLKIRSTKLEDSAMYFCASKGGAGGEQFFGPGTRLTVL.

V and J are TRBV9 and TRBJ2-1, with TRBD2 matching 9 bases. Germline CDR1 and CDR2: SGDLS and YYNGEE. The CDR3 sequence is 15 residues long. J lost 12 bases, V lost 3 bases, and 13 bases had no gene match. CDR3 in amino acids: CASSAAGTSRTRQFF. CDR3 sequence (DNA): TGTGCCAGCAGCGCAGCCGGGACTAGCCGAACGAGGCAGTTCTTC.